Each of the 15 T cell receptor beta chains below was sequenced from the same sample in a study of long-term antiretroviral therapy in people with HIV. The libraries were made with immunoSEQ v3.0 at survey level. The protocol was immunoSEQ multiplex PCR, while the TCRdb copy is restricted to in-frame clones and leaves out a portion. In the table there are 45,000 or so clones, 94% of which are singletons. The source material was unsorted PBMCs, sampled approximately 9.5 years after starting antiretroviral therapy. These receptors came from a man aged 30 to 39 with HIV.

The chain uses TRBV28 and TRBJ1-5; no clear D. The CDR3 consists of 16 residues. Germline values: CDR1 MDHEN, CDR2 SYDVKM. V gave up 3 bases and J gave up 0 bases, with 12 bases separating them. CDR3 DNA sequence: TGTGCCAGCAGTTTTATGGGCTATTCTAGCAATCAGCCCCAGCATTTT. It yields the protein CASSFMGYSSNQPQHF.

This clone appeared a single time. The rearrangement joins TRBV10-3 to TRBJ1-5; 9 bases fit TRBD1. The germline V gene encodes CDR1 ENHRY and CDR2 SYGVKD. The V and J ends lost 6 bases and 7 bases, in that order; junction bases with no gene match: 7. CDR3 length: 14 amino acids. CDR3 in amino acids: CAIRGTGTGQPQHF. DNA of the CDR3: TGTGCCATCAGGGGGACAGGGACGGGACAGCCCCAGCATTTT.

This chain connects TRBV7-3 to TRBJ2-3, with D perhaps TRBD2 (5 bases). Germline CDR1 is SGHTA and CDR2 is FQGTGA. The CDR3 has 14 amino acids. With 5 bases removed from V and 6 bases from J, the gap between germline ends came to 15 bases. The CDR3 coding sequence is TGTGCCAGCAGCACCGATCCTAGCAGCGATACGCAGTATTTT. It encodes CASSTDPSSDTQYF. Supplemented by reference TRBV7-3 and TRBJ2-3, the full variable domain reads GAGVSQTPSNKVTEKGKYVELRCDPISGHTALYWYRQSLGQGPEFLIYFQGTGAADDSGLPNDRFFAVRPEGSVSTLKIQRTERGDSAVYLCASSTDPSSDTQYFGPGTRLTVL.

This clone has a single count. This rearrangement joins TRBV5-1 to TRBJ1-2, with 7 bases identical to TRBD1. The CDR3 runs 17 residues. From germline, CDR1 is SGHRS and CDR2 YFSETQ. V was pared by 3 bases and J by 7 bases, with 18 bases of the junction left unmatched. CDR3 DNA sequence: TGCGCCAGCAGCTCAATGATACTAGGGGGCCTCGAGGGTGGCTACACCTTC. Its protein is CASSSMILGGLEGGYTF. Drawing the rest from reference TRBV5-1 and TRBJ1-2, the complete variable domain is KAGVTQTPRYLIKTRGQQVTLSCSPISGHRSVSWYQQTPGQGLQFLFEYFSETQRNKGNFPGRFSGRQFSNSRSEMNVSTLELGDSALYLCASSSMILGGLEGGYTFGSGTRLTVV.

The rearrangement joins TRBV2 to TRBJ2-5, with TRBD1 matching over 7 bases. Per the germline V gene, CDR1 is SNHLY and CDR2 is FYNNEI. V lost 8 bases to trimming and J lost 0 bases; unmatched junction nucleotides: 9. The CDR3 totals 15 residues. In nucleotides, the CDR3 is TGTGCCAGCGGAACCGACAGGGATGACCAAGAGACCCAGTACTTC. Translated, it gives CASGTDRDDQETQYF.

The chain joins TRBV30 to TRBJ1-2, with a weak D call TRBD1 (5 bases). Per germline, CDR1 GTSNPN and CDR2 SVGIG (reference sequence). CDR3 length: 13 residues. V was cut by 3 bases and J by 6 bases, with 14 bases left in between. CDR3 bases: TGTGCCTGGAGCCGAAGGGAGGGGAATGGCTACACCTTC. Encoded protein: CAWSRREGNGYTF.

CDR3 in amino acids: CASADRGEKLFF. The DNA for the CDR3 is TGTGCCAGCGCGGATCGAGGGGAAAAACTGTTTTTT. J is TRBJ1-4 and V is TRBV5-6; no clear D gene. Trimming removed 7 bases from V and 8 bases from J, with 12 bases in between. From germline, CDR1 is SGHDT and CDR2 YYEEEE. The CDR3 totals 12 residues.

In DNA, the CDR3 is TGTGCCACCAGCAGAGATGAGGGTCAGCCCCAGCATTTT. Translated: CATSRDEGQPQHF. The rearrangement joins TRBV15 to TRBJ1-5; D is ambiguous. The length of the CDR3 is 13 residues. The germline V and J ends were trimmed by 0 bases and 6 bases, with 6 bases remaining between them. CDR1 and CDR2 (germline): LNHNV, YYDKDF (reference sequence).

In its sample, this clone was seen once. This chain links TRBV2 with TRBJ1-6; D is ambiguous. Germline V lookup: CDR1 SNHLY, CDR2 FYNNEI. The CDR3 runs to 11 residues. Trimming left V 2 bases short and J 14 bases short, with 7 bases between. The chain's CDR3 is CASSESVTLHF. The CDR3 region has the DNA TGTGCCAGCAGTGAAAGTGTCACCCTCCACTTT.

This clone was observed a single time. The V gene is TRBV6-5, the J gene TRBJ1-2; tentatively, D is TRBD1 (6 bases). Between the trimmed V and J ends, which lost 5 bases and 3 bases, there was a span of 13 bases. The V gene's germline CDR1 is MNHEY and CDR2 SVGAGI. This CDR3 comprises 14 residues. CDR3 in DNA: TGTGCCAGCAGTACCCAACAGGGACACTATGGCTACACCTTC. Its protein product is CASSTQQGHYGYTF.

The chain uses TRBV28 and TRBJ2-1, with D perhaps matching TRBD1 (7 bases). The CDR3 sequence is 17 residues long. CDR1 is MDHEN, CDR2 SYDVKM, per germline. The V and J ends lost 10 bases and 0 bases respectively, with 22 bases between them. CDR3 region: CATTSAGQPSSYNEQFF. In nucleotides, the CDR3 is TGTGCCACCACTTCCGCGGGACAGCCGAGCTCCTACAATGAGCAGTTCTTC.

The V call is TRBV5-1, the J call TRBJ2-6; 8 bases are shared with TRBD1. V lost 0 bases and J lost 1; bases outside the gene matches: 3. The CDR3 covers 17 residues. Germline CDR1 reads SGHRS; CDR2 reads YFSETQ. The CDR3 region is CASSLDRGNSGANVLTF. The CDR3 DNA is TGCGCCAGCAGCTTGGACAGGGGGAATTCTGGGGCCAACGTCCTGACTTTC.

The J gene is TRBJ1-2, the V gene TRBV6-5; TRBD1 is a possible D gene (6 bases). Trimming took 10 bases from V and 4 from J, leaving 16 bases between them. CDR1 is MNHEY, CDR2 SVGAGI, per germline. The CDR3 totals 13 residues. In nucleotides, the CDR3 is TGTGCCACCAAGAGGGGGACCGGCTATGGCTACACCTTC. It specifies CATKRGTGYGYTF.

The chain joins TRBV4-1 to TRBJ1-5; D not resolved. This CDR3 is built from 14 residues. CDR1 and CDR2 from the germline V gene are MGHRA and YSYEKL. Trimming took off 2 bases at V and 5 bases at J, with 10 bases between the two ends. CDR3 coding DNA: TGCGCCAGCAGCCAATTCCCTGGAGATCAGCCCCAGCATTTT. Translated, it gives CASSQFPGDQPQHF.

The chain uses TRBV7-8 and TRBJ2-1; D is ambiguous. Germline V lookup: CDR1 SGHVS, CDR2 FQNEAQ. Trimming pared 5 bases from V and 4 bases from J, leaving 12 bases between. The CDR3 has 14 amino acids. CDR3: CASSPTGSYNEQFF. The CDR3 DNA reads TGTGCCAGCAGCCCCACGGGCTCTTACAATGAGCAGTTCTTC.